Presented here are 5 T cell receptor beta chains from one specimen sequenced in a study of patients and donors after allogeneic stem cell transplantation. TCRdb re-analysed the RT-PCR reads in MiXCR, keeping a single row per CDR3 protein. The table records some 880,000 distinct CDR3 sequences, over 15% of them present only once. What was sequenced was blood, either unsorted or a sorted T cell fraction (not recorded which). The origin of the receptors is a human donor who was either an allogeneic HSCT recipient or a stem cell or donor lymphocyte infusion donor (not recorded which). It is not recorded whose cells these are; they may come from a transplant donor.

The chain employs TRBV5-4 and TRBJ1-1; 7 positions match TRBD1. Germline lookup yields CDR1 SGHNT and CDR2 YYREEE (reference sequence). V shed 3 bases and J 0 bases; nucleotides not matched to a gene: 11. CDR3 size: 17 residues. The CDR3 sequence: CASSSLNRGTLNTEAFF. CDR3 nucleotides: TGTGCCAGCAGCTCACTGAACAGGGGAACTTTGAACACTGAAGCTTTCTTT.

At least ten counts were recorded for this clonotype. This rearrangement joins TRBV7-6 to TRBJ1-3; no reliable D call. Deletions cut 6 bases from V and 4 bases from J, with 7 bases between. The germline V gene encodes CDR1 SGHVS and CDR2 FNYEAQ. This CDR3 contains 12 residues. The CDR3 region is CASSGLGNTIYF. CDR3 bases: TGTGCCAGCAGTGGACTGGGAAACACCATATATTTT.

In its sample, this clonotype was seen a few times. The chain combines TRBV7-2 with TRBJ1-1; D gene uncertain. In germline, CDR1 is SGHTA, CDR2 FQGNSA. V dropped 2 bases and J dropped 2 bases, with 9 bases sitting between them. This CDR3 region has 14 residues. The CDR3 nucleotides are TGTGCCAGCAGCTTACATTGGGGAAACACTGAAGCTTTCTTT. Protein: CASSLHWGNTEAFF.

This clonotype has only a few counts. The J gene is TRBJ2-1, the V gene TRBV12-3 or TRBV12-4; TRBD1 agrees at 9 bases. The V and J ends lost 7 bases and 10 bases, in that order; junction bases with no gene match: 14. The CDR3 has 15 amino acids. The CDR3 nucleotides are TGTGCCAGCACGAATAAGGGACAGGGAGGGTGGGAGCAGTTCTTC. This translates into CASTNKGQGGWEQFF.

This clonotype was picked up a small number of times. The gene calls are TRBV6-5 and TRBJ1-2; no firm D call. V lost 8 bases and J lost 4, with 8 bases in between. The CDR3 runs 11 residues. The germline gives CDR1 MNHEY, CDR2 SVGAGI. CDR3 DNA: TGTGCCAGCGGTCCACCCTATGGCTACACCTTC. Its translation: CASGPPYGYTF.